One sample yielded the 17 T cell receptor beta chains listed below, sequenced in a study of blood T cell repertoires in COVID-19. Data came from immunoSEQ multiplex PCR; TCRdb stores just in-frame clones and leaves some out. Among about 410,000 clones listed, 70% to 90% were seen once. Material: peripheral blood. These receptors originate from a young woman with active or convalescent COVID-19.

The CDR3 region has the DNA TGTGCCAGCAGCGTAGAGGGGGGGACACGCTACAATGAGCAGTTCTTC. It yields the protein CASSVEGGTRYNEQFF. V and J are TRBV9 and TRBJ2-1, with D possibly TRBD2 on 7 matching bases. V lost 0 bases to trimming and J lost 3 bases, with 13 bases between them. The CDR3 runs to 16 residues. Germline V gene data show CDR1 as SGDLS and CDR2 as YYNGEE.

With respect to this clone: Other DNA sequences in the same sample also yield this CDR3. V usage is TRBV27 and J usage is TRBJ1-2; perhaps TRBD1 as D (6 bases). The CDR3 extends over 13 amino acids. Germline CDR1 and CDR2: MNHEY and SMNVEV (reference sequence). The ends were cut back, 3 bases at V and 5 bases at J, with 10 bases in the middle. The CDR3 coding sequence is TGTGCCAGCAGTTTGGGGCAGGGGTATGGCTACACCTTC. Translated, it gives CASSLGQGYGYTF.

The chain recombines TRBV7-9 with TRBJ1-1; 8 bases line up with TRBD1. The CDR3 runs to 14 residues. The V segment lost 4 bases and the J segment 1 base; nucleotides outside the gene matches: 2. CDR1 is SEHNR and CDR2 is FQNEAQ in the germline V gene (reference sequence). The CDR3 region has the DNA TGTGCCAGCAGCTCCGACAGGGGGAACACTGAAGCTTTCTTT. It codes for CASSSDRGNTEAFF. The full variable domain, with the rest looked up from reference TRBV7-9 and TRBJ1-1, is DTGVSQNPRHKITKRGQNVTFRCDPISEHNRLYWYRQTLGQGPEFLTYFQNEAQLEKSRLLSDRFSAERPKGSFSTLEIQRTEQGDSAMYLCASSSDRGNTEAFFGQGTRLTVV.

The gene calls are TRBV19 and TRBJ2-7; the D gene is possibly TRBD2 (6 bases). The CDR3 has 14 amino acids. Germline assignment: CDR1 LNHDA and CDR2 SQIVND (reference sequence). The ends were cut back, 2 bases at V and 2 bases at J, with 10 bases in the middle. CDR3 DNA sequence: TGTGCCAGTAGTATATTAGGAGGGGCCTACGAGCAGTACTTC. Translating it yields CASSILGGAYEQYF.

The chain uses TRBV7-2 and TRBJ1-2; TRBD1 agrees at 12 bases. The CDR3 is 14 amino acids. Germline assignment: CDR1 SGHTA and CDR2 FQGNSA. The V gene end was trimmed by 7 bases and the J gene end by 5 bases; junction bases not matched to a gene: 5. The CDR3 protein is CASTGTGGAYGYTF. CDR3 nucleotide sequence: TGTGCCAGCACCGGGACAGGGGGCGCGTATGGCTACACCTTC.

Regarding this clone: The sample holds other DNA sequences that translate to the same CDR3. The CDR3 DNA sequence: TGTGCCAGCAGCTTAGGACAGGGGGTCAACACTGAAGCTTTCTTT. Protein: CASSLGQGVNTEAFF. The chain uses TRBV7-9 and TRBJ1-1, with 9 nucleotides matching TRBD1. Per the germline V gene, CDR1 is SEHNR and CDR2 is FQNEAQ (reference sequence). J lost 2 bases, V lost 1 base, and 2 bases had no gene match. This CDR3 spans 15 amino acids.

This clone was seen only once. The V and J genes are TRBV5-1 and TRBJ2-2, with TRBD2 matching over 7 bases. Trimming removed 4 bases from V and 4 bases from J; junction bases left unmatched: 7. Germline CDR1 and CDR2: SGHRS and YFSETQ. The CDR3 is made up of 15 amino acids. CDR3 coding DNA: TGCGCCAGCAGCGCTACTAGCGTTCGCACCGGGGAGCTGTTTTTT. Translating gives CASSATSVRTGELFF.

The chain uses TRBV6-5 and TRBJ1-1; 9 bases fit TRBD1. Germline assignment: CDR1 MNHEY and CDR2 SVGAGI. CDR3 length: 15 residues. The V and J ends lost 6 bases and 1 base, in that order; junction bases with no gene match: 6. CDR3 nucleotide sequence: TGTGCCAGCAGGGGACAGGGTTTAGGGAACACTGAAGCTTTCTTT. Its protein is CASRGQGLGNTEAFF.

The rearrangement uses TRBV4-1 and TRBJ2-7; 10 nucleotides agree with TRBD1. Germline lookup yields CDR1 MGHRA and CDR2 YSYEKL. The CDR3 contains 15 residues. Trimming at V came to 7 bases and at J to 3 bases, leaving 9 bases not matched to a gene. The CDR3 reads CASTEEGTGVYEQYF. CDR3 nucleotide sequence: TGCGCCAGCACGGAGGAGGGGACAGGGGTCTACGAGCAGTACTTC.

J is TRBJ1-6 and V is TRBV21-1; whether TRBD1, the table's D call, matches the DNA was not checked. TRBV21-1 is tagged as a pseudogene. CDR3 length: 14 amino acids. In DNA, the CDR3 is TGTGCCAGCAGCTTCCGGGACAGGGGGAAGGCCCTCCACTTT. Residues: CASSFRDRGKALHF.

The chain has TRBV27 and TRBJ1-6; TRBD1 aligns across 8 bases. The J segment lost 11 bases and the V segment lost 6 bases, leaving 6 bases of the junction unmatched. The germline gives CDR1 MNHEY, CDR2 SMNVEV (reference sequence). This CDR3 region has 13 residues. The CDR3 region is CASSDRGSTPLHF. The DNA of the CDR3 is TGTGCCAGCAGCGACAGGGGTTCTACACCCCTCCACTTT.

The V and J genes are TRBV19 and TRBJ2-2, with a weak D call TRBD1 (5 bases). The CDR3 runs to 15 residues. V lost 1 base and J lost 0, with 6 bases in between. Germline V gives CDR1 LNHDA, CDR2 SQIVND (reference sequence). As DNA, the CDR3 is TGTGCCAGTAGTATAGGGGGCGCGAACACCGGGGAGCTGTTTTTT. This encodes CASSIGGANTGELFF.

As for this clone: The junction does not match germline at one end; this may be a read error. The genes are TRBV2 and TRBJ1-4, with 7 nucleotides matching TRBD1. Germline CDR1 and CDR2: SNHLY and FYNNEI. The CDR3 is 15 amino acids. CDR3 DNA: TGTGCCAGCGGTCAAACAGGGGTTCCTAACGAAAAACTGTTTTTT. Amino acids: CASGQTGVPNEKLFF.

This clone was observed once. The chain combines TRBV5-6 with TRBJ2-7, with D possibly TRBD1 on 6 matching bases. V lost 4 bases and J 2 bases, leaving 10 bases between the germline ends. The CDR3 is 13 amino acids. From germline, CDR1 is SGHDT and CDR2 YYEEEE. DNA of the CDR3: TGTGCCAGCAGCCTGCAGGGGACCTACGAGCAGTACTTC. As protein: CASSLQGTYEQYF.

The gene calls are TRBV10-3 and TRBJ2-7; TRBD2 matches at 10 bases. CDR1 and CDR2 from the germline V gene are ENHRY and SYGVKD. The CDR3 contains 15 residues. V lost 0 bases to trimming and J lost 4 bases; unmatched junction nucleotides: 3. CDR3: CAISESASGSYEQYF. CDR3 DNA sequence: TGTGCCATCAGTGAGTCGGCTAGCGGGAGTTACGAGCAGTACTTC.

The chain links TRBV6-4 to TRBJ2-1; D gene unclear. Per germline, CDR1 MRHNA and CDR2 SNTAGT. The V end lost 4 bases, the J end lost 0 bases, and 4 bases lay between the germline ends. This CDR3 spans 13 amino acids. Here the CDR3 DNA reads TGTGCCAGCAGTGCTAGCTCCTACAATGAGCAGTTCTTC. Protein product: CASSASSYNEQFF.

This chain links TRBV27 with TRBJ2-7; possible D gene TRBD2, 6 bases. Looked up from germline, CDR1 is MNHEY and CDR2 is SMNVEV (reference sequence). This CDR3 contains 14 residues. Trimming stripped 3 bases from V and 1 base from J, with 10 bases between. The DNA of the CDR3 is TGTGCCAGCAGTTTCCGGAGGGAATCCTACGAGCAGTACTTC. It specifies CASSFRRESYEQYF.